The rows below give T cell receptor beta chains drawn from one sample of a study of cytomegalovirus exposure and HLA in healthy donors. Clones were read by immunoSEQ multiplex PCR, and TCRdb kept only the in-frame ones, dropping some. This sample carries 200,000 or so clones, more than 75% of them seen once, and the ten largest clones take approximately 7%. Input material: PBMCs. Source of these receptors: a young man in good health and CMV-seropositive. The CDR3 runs from the conserved cysteine through the conserved F or W. D genes are given only for firm matches. Clone size is stated in some rows and not others, as once, few, many or a class when expanded.

d_call	v_call	clone_size	j_call	cdr3_nt	cdr3_aa
NA	TRBV30	NA	TRBJ2-3	TGTGCCTGGAGTGCTCCAGGGAGGGGGATACTGGATACGCAGTATTTT	CAWSAPGRGILDTQYF
TRBD2	TRBV27	NA	TRBJ2-2	TGTGCCAGCACAGACGCCGGGACTAGCATGGAGCACACCGGGGAGCTGTTTTTT	CASTDAGTSMEHTGELFF
NA	TRBV29-1	many	TRBJ1-2	TGCAGCGCCGTAGACGGGGAGAAGAATGGCTACACCTTC	CSAVDGEKNGYTF
TRBD2	TRBV27	NA	TRBJ2-7	TGTGCCAGCAGTTCCGGACTAGCGCAATCCTACGAGCAGTACTTC	CASSSGLAQSYEQYF
TRBD1	TRBV30	NA	TRBJ1-2	TGTGCCTGGGACCGACAGGGGAGTACCATCTACGGCTACACCTTC	CAWDRQGSTIYGYTF
TRBD1	TRBV4-2	once	TRBJ1-2	TGTGCCAGCAGCCAACTACCGTTCAGGGGGGACTATGGCTACACCTTC	CASSQLPFRGDYGYTF
NA	TRBV6-5	NA	TRBJ2-3	TGTGCCAGCAGAGTAGAAGAATACACAGATACGCAGTATTTT	CASRVEEYTDTQYF
TRBD1	TRBV5-6	NA	TRBJ1-1	TGTGCCAGCAGCTTTGGGGGGACAGGGGTTACTGAAGCTTTCTTT	CASSFGGTGVTEAFF
NA	TRBV28	once	TRBJ1-1	TGTGCCAGCGTCTCGGGTATCGAAGCTTTCTTT	CASVSGIEAFF
TRBD2	TRBV15	NA	TRBJ2-5	TGTGCCACCAGCAGAGGAAGAGGGAGGGCCGAAGAGACCCAGTACTTC	CATSRGRGRAEETQYF
NA	TRBV7-8	NA	TRBJ1-1	TGTGCCAGCAGGCCGGGACACAACACTGAAGCTTTCTTT	CASRPGHNTEAFF
TRBD1	TRBV30	NA	TRBJ2-7	TGTGCCTGGAAAGGGGACAGGACCTACGAGCAGTACTTC	CAWKGDRTYEQYF
TRBD2	TRBV2	once	TRBJ2-1	TGTGCCAGCAGTGAGGGACTAGCGGACAATGAGCAGTTCTTC	CASSEGLADNEQFF
NA	TRBV5-1	NA	TRBJ2-2	TGCGCCACTACCAACCGGACAGCGAACACCGGGGAGCTGTTTTTT	CATTNRTANTGELFF
NA	TRBV15	NA	TRBJ1-3	TGTGCCACCAGCAGAGATTTGCTGAGCTCTGGAAACACCATATATTTT	CATSRDLLSSGNTIYF
NA	TRBV30	NA	TRBJ1-4	TGTGCCTGGAGTGGGGGGGGAGCTAATGAAAAACTGTTTTTT	CAWSGGGANEKLFF
NA	TRBV5-1	NA	TRBJ2-7	TGCGCCAGCAGCTTGGAGAGCGGGCCCTCCTACGAGCAGTACTTC	CASSLESGPSYEQYF
TRBD2	TRBV15	NA	TRBJ2-5	TGTGCCACCAGCAGAGACCCAGCGGGAGTTAGAGAGACCCAGTACTTC	CATSRDPAGVRETQYF
NA	TRBV7-9	NA	TRBJ1-4	TGTGCCAGCAGCCAAGGAGGGATTAATGAAAAACTGTTTTTT	CASSQGGINEKLFF
NA	TRBV2	few	TRBJ2-2	TGTGCCAGCAGTGAAGCTCTCACCGGGGAGCTGTTTTTT	CASSEALTGELFF
NA	TRBV4-1	NA	TRBJ1-2	TGCGCCAGCAGCCAAGGCGGCCCCTATGGCTACACCTTC	CASSQGGPYGYTF
NA	TRBV11-3	NA	TRBJ2-7	TGTGCCAGCAGCCAAAAGACAGGTTCCTACGAGCAGTACTTC	CASSQKTGSYEQYF
NA	TRBV19	NA	TRBJ2-4	TGTGCCAGTAGTATGTCGACCACTATAGCCAAAAACATTCAGTACTTC	CASSMSTTIAKNIQYF
TRBD1	TRBV4-3	NA	TRBJ2-2	TGCGCCAGCAGCCAGGGGACAGGGGGGACCGGGGAGCTGTTTTTT	CASSQGTGGTGELFF
NA	TRBV2	NA	TRBJ2-7	TGTGCCAGCAGTGAACGGCGGGCGGAGGTCTACGAGCAGTACTTC	CASSERRAEVYEQYF
TRBD1	TRBV28	NA	TRBJ1-1	TGTGCCAGCAGCAGGGGGGAGAGCACTGAAGCTTTCTTT	CASSRGESTEAFF
NA	TRBV25-1	NA	TRBJ2-1	TGTGCCAGCAGTGGCTCAGGGGACAATGAGCAGTTCTTC	CASSGSGDNEQFF
TRBD2	TRBV5-4	NA	TRBJ2-5	TGTGCCAGCACCCCGGGGGGGGCGTGGGAGACCCAGTACTTC	CASTPGGAWETQYF
NA	TRBV27	NA	TRBJ2-2	TGTGCCAGCATTGGCTGGCCTGGCACCGGGGAGCTGTTTTTT	CASIGWPGTGELFF
NA	TRBV19	NA	TRBJ2-1	TGTGCCAGTACCCCGAGCCCGTGGTTTCCCTACAATGAGCAGTTCTTC	CASTPSPWFPYNEQFF
TRBD1	TRBV4-3	NA	TRBJ1-5	TGCGCCAGCAGCCAAGGTAGGACAGGGTCCTATCAGCCCCAGCATTTT	CASSQGRTGSYQPQHF
TRBD1	TRBV28	NA	TRBJ2-7	TGTGCCAGCCACAGGGGGACAGGGGTCCCCGAGCAGTACTTC	CASHRGTGVPEQYF
NA	TRBV4-2	NA	TRBJ2-5	TGTGCCAGCAGCCAAGATTTCGCTAGCGCTATCCAAGAGACCCAGTACTTC	CASSQDFASAIQETQYF
TRBD1	TRBV25-1	NA	TRBJ1-5	TGTGCCAGCAGTGGGACAGGGTCGAATCAGCCCCAGCATTTT	CASSGTGSNQPQHF
TRBD2	TRBV19	NA	TRBJ2-7	TGTGCCAGTAGTATAGGAACCGGGACTAGCGGGCCCGAGCAGTACTTC	CASSIGTGTSGPEQYF
TRBD2	TRBV4-1	once	TRBJ2-7	TGCGCCAGCAGCCAAGATCCGGGACTAGCGGGAGGCGAGCAGTACTTC	CASSQDPGLAGGEQYF
TRBD1	TRBV28	NA	TRBJ1-1	TGTGCCAGCAGTTCACAGGGGCCGGAGACTGAAGCTTTCTTT	CASSSQGPETEAFF
NA	TRBV27	NA	TRBJ2-3	TGTGCCAGCAGTTCCCGACTAGGAATTCACAAAGATACGCAGTATTTT	CASSSRLGIHKDTQYF
NA	TRBV7-8	NA	TRBJ2-7	TGTGCCAGCAGCTCGGTCCTTCACCAGCAGTACTTC	CASSSVLHQQYF
NA	TRBV28	many	TRBJ2-7	TGTGCCAGCAATAGCATCGGGGCAGGGGGGTCAATCTCCTACGAGCAGTACTTC	CASNSIGAGGSISYEQYF
NA	TRBV25-1	NA	TRBJ1-1	TGTGCCAGCAGTGATTATCGGGTCAGCGAAGGAGCTTTCTTT	CASSDYRVSEGAFF
TRBD1	TRBV30	NA	TRBJ2-5	TGTGCCTGGAGCCTAAGGACAGGGGGAGAGACCCAGTACTTC	CAWSLRTGGETQYF
TRBD1	TRBV11-2	NA	TRBJ2-2	TGTGCCAGCAGCTTATCCGGGACAGGGCTTATCACCGGGGAGCTGTTTTTT	CASSLSGTGLITGELFF
NA	TRBV9	NA	TRBJ1-3	TGTGCCAGCAGCGAAGACAGAGCCTCTGGAAACACCATATATTTT	CASSEDRASGNTIYF
TRBD1	TRBV27	NA	TRBJ2-5	TGTGCCGCCTCGGACAGGGGGAACCAAGAGACCCAGTACTTC	CAASDRGNQETQYF
TRBD2	TRBV9	NA	TRBJ2-1	TGTGCCAGCAGCCAAGACGTACCGGGAGGGTCAAATTACAATGAGCAGTTCTTC	CASSQDVPGGSNYNEQFF
NA	TRBV30	few	TRBJ1-2	TGTGCCTGGAGTGTACGGGAAGGGATGGGCTACACCTTC	CAWSVREGMGYTF
NA	TRBV6-5	NA	TRBJ1-1	TGTGCCAGCAGCAAAGCCAGAGGGCGGGGAACTGAAGCTTTCTTT	CASSKARGRGTEAFF